These 30 T cell receptor beta chains share one sample of origin, sequenced in a study of T cells in Graves' hyperthyroidism and ophthalmopathy. Researchers amplified the TCR beta CDR3 regions from RNA transcripts. When the TCR CDR3 underwent first-round RT-PCR, the HTBI primer set was used. TCRdb reprocessed the multiplex PCR reads via MiXCR and lists one record per CDR3 protein. This sample carries about 460,000 distinct CDR3 sequences, 22% of them seen once, and the ten largest clones take around 50%. Sequenced input: blood. The receptors were gathered from a woman in her 70s with Graves' ophthalmopathy.

This chain joins TRBV9 and TRBJ1-2; the match to TRBD1 covers 9 bases. The CDR3 consists of 14 residues. Unmatched junction bases numbered 6, after V lost 3 bases and J lost 6 bases. In germline, CDR1 is SGDLS, CDR2 YYNGEE. CDR3 bases: TGTGCCAGCAGCGCCGGGACAGGGTTTAATGGCTACACCTTC. It translates to CASSAGTGFNGYTF.

CDR3 region: CSAEGAANYGYTF. CDR3 nucleotide sequence: TGCAGCGCCGAAGGTGCAGCTAACTATGGCTACACCTTC. The rearrangement uses TRBV29-1 and TRBJ1-2; no clear D. V was trimmed by 7 bases and J by 0 bases, leaving 12 bases between them. Germline CDR1 SQVTM, CDR2 ANQGSEA. This CDR3 comprises 13 residues. The complete variable domain, with remaining parts taken from reference TRBV29-1 and TRBJ1-2, reads SAVISQKPSRDICQRGTSLTIQCQVDSQVTMMFWYRQQPGQSLTLIATANQGSEATYESGFVIDKFPISRPNLTFSTLTVSNMSPEDSSIYLCSAEGAANYGYTFGSGTRLTVV.

There are many counts of this clonotype. The V and J genes are TRBV12-5 and TRBJ2-7; 12 nucleotides line up with TRBD2. CDR1 is LGHNT, CDR2 FRNRAP, per germline. The ends lost 0 bases at V and 2 bases at J; junction bases unmatched: 11. The length of the CDR3 is 19 residues. The CDR3 nucleotides are TGTGCTAGTGGTTTGGTAAACAGAGTGCTAGCGGGAGGGCCCTACGAGCAGTACTTC. Its protein product is CASGLVNRVLAGGPYEQYF. Supplemented by reference TRBV12-5 and TRBJ2-7, the full variable domain reads DARVTQTPRHKVTEMGQEVTMRCQPILGHNTVFWYRQTMMQGLELLAYFRNRAPLDDSGMPKDRFSAEMPDATLATLKIQPSEPRDSAVYFCASGLVNRVLAGGPYEQYFGPGTRLTVT.

This clonotype turned up a few times. V is TRBV7-2 and J is TRBJ2-5; D is ambiguous. V was trimmed by 4 bases and J by 10 bases, leaving 13 bases between them. Looked up from germline, CDR1 is SGHTA and CDR2 is FQGNSA. The length of the CDR3 is 12 residues. CDR3 in amino acids: CASSSYGRSQYF. The CDR3 nucleotides are TGTGCCAGCAGCTCCTACGGACGGAGCCAGTACTTC.

The chain is built from TRBV6-5 and TRBJ2-3, with no clear D. Trimming removed 2 bases from V and 9 bases from J, with 12 bases in between. CDR1 and CDR2 (germline): MNHEY, SVGAGI. This CDR3 has 13 residues. CDR3: CASSYTTRVTQYF. DNA of the CDR3: TGTGCCAGCAGTTACACTACCCGGGTAACGCAGTATTTT.

V is TRBV10-3 and J is TRBJ1-5; possibly TRBD1 for D (6 bases). The CDR3 runs to 18 residues. V was trimmed by 3 bases and J by 5 bases, leaving 23 bases between them. Germline CDR1 reads ENHRY; CDR2 reads SYGVKD. CDR3 sequence (DNA): TGTGCCATCAGTGATCCCCCCACAGGGAGTACTTCCGATCAGCCCCAGCATTTT. Translation gives CAISDPPTGSTSDQPQHF.

This chain uses TRBV20-1 with TRBJ2-5; a weak D match, TRBD2 (5 bases). Trimming removed 6 bases at V and 7 bases at J, with 9 bases between. Per the germline V gene, CDR1 is DFQATT and CDR2 is SNEGSKA (reference sequence). This CDR3 is 10 amino acids long. CDR3 amino acids: CSAAEGTQYF. The CDR3, as DNA: TGCAGTGCAGCCGAGGGGACCCAGTACTTC.

At least ten counts were recorded for this clonotype. This chain links TRBV11-2 with TRBJ2-7, with D unresolved. Trimming left V 8 bases short and J 0 bases short, with 17 bases between. Germline loops: CDR1 SGHAT, CDR2 FQNNGV. The CDR3 length is 15 residues. CDR3 in DNA: TGTGCCAGCCTATCCCTTACACCGAGCTCCTACGAGCAGTACTTC. It yields the protein CASLSLTPSSYEQYF.

The V gene is TRBV7-9, the J gene TRBJ1-4; D not resolved. Germline V gene data show CDR1 as SEHNR and CDR2 as FQNEAQ (reference sequence). V gave up 5 bases and J gave up 7 bases, with 14 bases separating them. CDR3 size: 14 residues. CDR3: CASSPRGWGEKLFF. The DNA for the CDR3 is TGTGCCAGCAGCCCCCGGGGTTGGGGTGAAAAACTGTTTTTT.

V and J are TRBV6-1 and TRBJ2-1, with a weak D call TRBD1 (6 bases). V shed 8 bases and J shed 10 bases, with 9 bases lying between them. The CDR3 spans 10 residues. CDR1 and CDR2 (germline): MNHNS, SASEGT. CDR3 protein: CASQQGEQFF. The CDR3 DNA reads TGTGCCAGCCAACAGGGAGAGCAGTTCTTC.

CDR3 bases: TGTGCCAGCAGCCCCAGGTCTAGCACAGATACGCAGTATTTT. This sequence encodes CASSPRSSTDTQYF. The gene calls are TRBV5-5 and TRBJ2-3; no clear D. The CDR3 runs to 14 residues. Trimming took off 4 bases at V and 0 bases at J, with 9 bases between the two ends. In germline, CDR1 is SGHKS, CDR2 YYEKEE (reference sequence). Complete variable domain (other parts from reference TRBV5-5 and TRBJ2-3): DAGVTQSPTHLIKTRGQQVTLRCSPISGHKSVSWYQQVLGQGPQFIFQYYEKEERGRGNFPDRFSARQFPNYSSELNVNALLLGDSALYLCASSPRSSTDTQYFGPGTRLTVL.

This clonotype was counted a few times. J is TRBJ2-5 and V is TRBV9, with TRBD2 identical over 7 bases. Germline V gene data show CDR1 as SGDLS and CDR2 as YYNGEE. CDR3 length: 15 residues. J gave up 4 bases and V 2 bases, and 8 bases lay outside the gene matches. As DNA, the CDR3 is TGTGCCAGCAGCGTCTCGACTAGCCACAGAGAGACCCAGTACTTC. Its protein product is CASSVSTSHRETQYF. Together with reference TRBV9 and TRBJ2-5, the CDR3 gives the full variable domain: DSGVTQTPKHLITATGQRVTLRCSPRSGDLSVYWYQQSLDQGLQFLIQYYNGEERAKGNILERFSAQQFPDLHSELNLSSLELGDSALYFCASSVSTSHRETQYFGPGTRLLVL.

This chain uses TRBV12-5 with TRBJ2-1; 8 nucleotides agree with TRBD1. The V gene's germline CDR1 is LGHNT and CDR2 FRNRAP. This CDR3 comprises 16 residues. The V and J ends lost 5 bases and 7 bases, in that order; junction bases with no gene match: 13. This chain's CDR3 is CASGPNRGYTGNEQFF. In DNA form, the CDR3 reads TGTGCTAGTGGTCCCAACAGGGGGTACACGGGGAATGAGCAGTTCTTC.

The chain recombines TRBV30 with TRBJ2-1; the match to TRBD2 covers 10 bases. J gave up 4 bases and V 0 bases, and 3 bases lay outside the gene matches. The CDR3 sequence is 15 residues long. Per the germline V gene, CDR1 is GTSNPN and CDR2 is SVGIG (reference sequence). The CDR3 DNA reads TGTGCCTGGAGTGTATCTAGCGGGAGTTACAATGAGCAGTTCTTC. This codes for CAWSVSSGSYNEQFF.

With respect to this clonotype: A much larger clone sits a single nucleotide away, making a read error possible. The chain is built from TRBV7-8 and TRBJ1-1, with TRBD1 as a possible D gene (5 bases). Trimming took off 1 base at V and 8 bases at J, with 11 bases between the two ends. The CDR3 is 13 residues long. Germline-derived CDR1 and CDR2 are SGHVS and FQNEAQ. CDR3 sequence: CASSLDPGREAFF. Here the CDR3 DNA reads TGTGCCAGCAGCTTAGATCCGGGGCGGGAAGCTTTCTTT.

This clonotype was seen only a few times. J is TRBJ1-5 and V is TRBV6-2 or TRBV6-3, with TRBD1 matching 8 bases. Trimming took 4 bases from V and 11 from J; bases not matched to a gene: 7. The germline V gene encodes CDR1 MNHEY and CDR2 SVGEGT. This CDR3 is 13 amino acids long. The CDR3 sequence is CASSSRGQSAQHF. CDR3 coding DNA: TGTGCCAGCAGTTCCAGGGGGCAATCGGCCCAGCATTTT.

The V call is TRBV20-1, the J call TRBJ2-1, with D possibly being TRBD1 or TRBD2 (5 bases each). Trimming cost V 3 bases and J 4 bases, with 16 bases left between them. This CDR3 is built from 15 residues. CDR1 and CDR2 from the germline V gene are DFQATT and SNEGSKA (reference sequence). CDR3 residues: CSASSGTGPYNEQFF. In DNA form, the CDR3 reads TGCAGTGCTAGTAGTGGGACGGGTCCTTACAATGAGCAGTTCTTC.

This chain links TRBV6-1 with TRBJ2-1; 11 bases are shared with TRBD2. Per the germline V gene, CDR1 is MNHNS and CDR2 is SASEGT. This CDR3 has 14 amino acids. Trimming removed 6 bases from V and 9 bases from J; junction bases left unmatched: 7. DNA for the CDR3: TGTGCCAGCAGCCCTACTAGCGGGAGTGGTGAGCAGTTCTTC. It is translated as CASSPTSGSGEQFF.

There are many counts of this clonotype. The CDR3 DNA follows: TGTGCCAGCACCGTTGGGTGGGCAAGCACAGATACGCAGTATTTT. Amino acid sequence: CASTVGWASTDTQYF. The chain combines TRBV7-2 with TRBJ2-3; D is unclear. Trimming cost V 7 bases and J 0 bases, with 14 bases left between them. Germline V CDR1 and CDR2: SGHTA, FQGNSA. The CDR3 is 15 residues long.

The chain recombines TRBV6-1 with TRBJ2-3, with D possibly TRBD2 on 6 matching bases. V lost 5 bases and J 4 bases, leaving 10 bases between the germline ends. Germline CDR1 and CDR2: MNHNS and SASEGT. This CDR3 is built from 13 residues. The CDR3 is CASSPRDPDTQYF. The CDR3 region has the DNA TGTGCCAGCAGTCCGCGGGACCCAGATACGCAGTATTTT.

Many counts were recorded for this clonotype. For the CDR3, the DNA is TGTGCCAGCAGTTTAGAGACTAGCGGGAGACCGAGGCACGGGGAGCTGTTTTTT. This codes for CASSLETSGRPRHGELFF. The rearrangement links TRBV12-3 or TRBV12-4 to TRBJ2-2, with TRBD2 matching over 12 bases. This CDR3 comprises 18 residues. The junction had 10 bases not matched to a gene; V was cut back by 1 base and J by 7 bases.

This clonotype was counted many times. This chain joins TRBV11-2 and TRBJ1-2; the match to TRBD1 covers 7 bases. V trimming: 5 bases; J trimming: 3 bases; junction bases outside the gene matches: 6. The V gene's germline CDR1 is SGHAT and CDR2 FQNNGV. The CDR3 sequence is 14 residues long. CDR3 amino acids: CASSTLQGYYGYTF. The CDR3 DNA reads as TGTGCCAGCAGCACTCTACAGGGGTACTATGGCTACACCTTC. The variable domain in full, with the rest retrieved from reference TRBV11-2 and TRBJ1-2, is EAGVAQSPRYKIIEKRQSVAFWCNPISGHATLYWYQQILGQGPKLLIQFQNNGVVDDSQLPKDRFSAERLKGVDSTLKIQPAKLEDSAVYLCASSTLQGYYGYTFGSGTRLTVV.

This clonotype was detected a few times. As DNA, the CDR3 is TGTGCCTGGGAGAGCAGGGGACTAGCGGGAGGCGCCGGGGAGCTGTTTTTT. It codes for CAWESRGLAGGAGELFF. The chain carries TRBV2 and TRBJ2-2; TRBD2 matches at 15 bases. Germline CDR1 is SNHLY and CDR2 is FYNNEI. Germline trimming cut 11 bases from V and 6 bases from J; bases unmatched to any gene: 13. The CDR3 is 17 amino acids.

This clonotype was counted many times. This chain links TRBV3-1 with TRBJ2-2; D uncertain. CDR1 is LGHDT, CDR2 YNNKEL, per germline (reference sequence). V gave up 1 base and J gave up 2 bases, with 11 bases separating them. The CDR3 covers 16 residues. The CDR3 bases are TGTGCCAGCAGCCAAGTCGTGACCCTTAACACCGGGGAGCTGTTTTTT. Encoded protein: CASSQVVTLNTGELFF.

This clonotype was detected many times. The CDR3 sequence is CASSGAAGGYNEQFF. CDR3 nucleotides: TGTGCCAGCTCTGGGGCAGCGGGAGGTTACAATGAGCAGTTCTTC. The V gene is TRBV2, the J gene TRBJ2-1; 9 bases are a match to TRBD2. The V segment lost 8 bases and the J segment 4 bases; nucleotides outside the gene matches: 9. The V gene's germline CDR1 is SNHLY and CDR2 FYNNEI. The CDR3 consists of 15 residues. Drawing the rest from reference TRBV2 and TRBJ2-1, the complete variable domain is EPEVTQTPSHQVTQMGQEVILRCVPISNHLYFYWYRQILGQKVEFLVSFYNNEISEKSEIFDDQFSVERPDGSNFTLKIRSTKLEDSAMYFCASSGAAGGYNEQFFGPGTRLTVL.

This clonotype has ten or more counts. J is TRBJ2-3 and V is TRBV24-1; D gene unclear. CDR3 size: 14 residues. V lost 3 bases and J 1 base, leaving 7 bases between the germline ends. Germline-derived CDR1 and CDR2 are KGHDR and SFDVKD. The CDR3 sequence: CATSDPRRTDTQYF. As DNA, the CDR3 is TGTGCCACCAGTGATCCCCGGCGCACAGATACGCAGTATTTT.

Ten or more counts support this clonotype. The rearrangement uses TRBV7-2 and TRBJ1-5, with a tentative D call TRBD1 (6 bases). The length of the CDR3 is 13 residues. V was pared by 7 bases and J by 5 bases, with 12 bases between. The germline V gene has CDR1 SGHTA and CDR2 FQGNSA. The CDR3 sequence: CASTRTAHQPQHF. CDR3 sequence (DNA): TGTGCCAGCACCCGGACAGCTCATCAGCCCCAGCATTTT.

This clonotype was recorded at least ten times. The CDR3: CASSLAQRTTDTQYF. The CDR3 DNA sequence: TGTGCCAGCAGCTTAGCCCAGCGGACCACAGATACGCAGTATTTT. The chain has TRBV11-1 and TRBJ2-3; tentatively, D is TRBD2 (5 bases). CDR3 length: 15 amino acids. V shed 0 bases and J shed 2 bases, with 9 bases lying between them. Germline CDR1 SGHAT, CDR2 FQDESV (reference sequence).

The sample holds many counts of this clonotype. The chain links TRBV2 to TRBJ2-2; D tentatively reads TRBD1 or TRBD2 (5 bases each). CDR1 and CDR2 (germline): SNHLY, FYNNEI. V gave up 6 bases and J gave up 10 bases, with 15 bases separating them. The CDR3 spans 13 residues. The CDR3 sequence is CASRGVQSLELFF. Written as DNA, the CDR3 is TGTGCCAGCAGGGGGGTGCAGTCGTTGGAGCTGTTTTTT. Complete variable domain (other parts from reference TRBV2 and TRBJ2-2): EPEVTQTPSHQVTQMGQEVILRCVPISNHLYFYWYRQILGQKVEFLVSFYNNEISEKSEIFDDQFSVERPDGSNFTLKIRSTKLEDSAMYFCASRGVQSLELFFGEGSRLTVL.

The table lists this clonotype with a few counts. CDR3: CSASQTSRGNTGELFF. The CDR3 nucleotides read TGCAGTGCTAGCCAGACTAGTCGAGGGAACACCGGGGAGCTGTTTTTT. The chain couples TRBV20-1 to TRBJ2-2, with D possibly matching TRBD2 (6 bases). The CDR3 sequence is 16 residues long. Between the trimmed V and J ends, which lost 3 bases and 1 base, there was a span of 15 bases. Looked up from germline, CDR1 is DFQATT and CDR2 is SNEGSKA (reference sequence).